These 19 T cell receptor beta chains were all obtained from the same sample, sequenced in a study of Ad26.COV2.S vaccination and SARS-CoV-2 variants. Clones were sequenced by immunoSEQ multiplex PCR, and TCRdb holds only the in-frame ones, with some missing. Of 400,000 to 500,000 clones listed, approximately 88% are singletons. Treatment described: about 20 received Ad26.COV2.S at low or high dose, single or two shots; about 5 received placebo; per-sample allocation not given. Material that was analyzed had been drawn on day 63 after the first vaccine or placebo injection. Sequencing was performed on peripheral blood, taken in a trial of Ad26.COV2.S vaccine versus placebo. The source is a person between 18 and 65 years old who received the Ad26.COV2.S COVID-19 vaccine or a placebo.

The rearrangement uses TRBV5-6 and TRBJ1-1, with a weak D call TRBD1 (5 bases). The germline CDR1 and CDR2 sequences are SGHDT and YYEEEE. The CDR3 is 16 residues long. The V end lost 1 base, the J end lost 4 bases, and 17 bases lay between the germline ends. The CDR3 region has the DNA TGTGCCAGCAGCTTGCAGGGAGGTAAGGTGGGCACTGAAGCTTTCTTT. It specifies CASSLQGGKVGTEAFF.

This clone was counted a single time. The V and J genes are TRBV11-2 and TRBJ1-1; unclear D gene. V was clipped by 0 bases and J by 4 bases, with 6 bases between them. Germline-derived CDR1 and CDR2 are SGHAT and FQNNGV. The CDR3 sequence is 13 residues long. The CDR3 region has the DNA TGTGCCAGCAGCTTAGAGAGGGCCACTGAAGCTTTCTTT. As protein: CASSLERATEAFF.

This clone has only one observation. The chain joins TRBV2 to TRBJ2-1, with D tentatively TRBD1 or TRBD2 (5 bases each). This CDR3 is 13 amino acids long. Looked up from germline, CDR1 is SNHLY and CDR2 is FYNNEI. The germline V and J ends were trimmed by 8 bases and 6 bases, with 14 bases remaining between them. The CDR3 DNA reads as TGTGCCAGCTCAGGGATGAGGGGCAATGAGCAGTTCTTC. It yields the protein CASSGMRGNEQFF.

The chain carries TRBV7-2 and TRBJ1-4; TRBD1 agrees at 9 bases. This CDR3 is built from 16 residues. The germline V gene encodes CDR1 SGHTA and CDR2 FQGNSA. With V trimmed by 5 bases and J by 6 bases, 10 bases remained unmatched. The DNA of the CDR3 is TGTGCCAGCAGCCCAAGATGGACAGGGGTTGATGAAAAACTGTTTTTT. It specifies CASSPRWTGVDEKLFF. Looking up the rest from reference TRBV7-2 and TRBJ1-4 gives the full variable domain: GAGVSQSPSNKVTEKGKDVELRCDPISGHTALYWYRQSLGQGLEFLIYFQGNSAPDKSGLPSDRFSAERTGGSVSTLTIQRTQQEDSAVYLCASSPRWTGVDEKLFFGSGTQLSVL.

The chain recombines TRBV7-9 with TRBJ1-5; D ambiguous. Germline lookup yields CDR1 SEHNR and CDR2 FQNEAQ (reference sequence). V was cut by 3 bases and J by 6 bases, with 12 bases left in between. The CDR3 is made up of 14 amino acids. CDR3 region: CASSFHGAGQPQHF. CDR3 nucleotides: TGTGCCAGCAGCTTTCACGGCGCGGGTCAGCCCCAGCATTTT.

The chain uses TRBV7-9 and TRBJ2-1, with 10 bases aligning to TRBD2. This CDR3 spans 16 amino acids. V was pared by 1 base and J by 8 bases, with 8 bases of the junction left unmatched. Germline assignment: CDR1 SEHNR and CDR2 FQNEAQ (reference sequence). Written as DNA, the CDR3 is TGTGCCAGCAGCTTAGGGAGCGGGGGGGCCCCGGATGAGCAGTTCTTC. It yields the protein CASSLGSGGAPDEQFF.

This chain uses TRBV4-2 with TRBJ2-1, with D possibly TRBD1 on 5 matching bases. CDR1 and CDR2 (germline): LGHNA, YNFKEQ. The CDR3 spans 15 residues. Trimming cost V 3 bases and J 7 bases, with 16 bases left between them. The CDR3 region has the DNA TGTGCCAGCAGCCAGGTCCTACAGGTCTTTAATGAGCAGTTCTTC. The encoded protein is CASSQVLQVFNEQFF.

This chain joins TRBV6-5 and TRBJ1-1; D perhaps matches TRBD1 (6 bases). This CDR3 comprises 15 residues. V lost 5 bases and J 1 base, leaving 14 bases between the germline ends. Germline CDR1 and CDR2: MNHEY and SVGAGI. In DNA form, the CDR3 reads TGTGCCAGCAGTCCCGAAGGGGGATCGAACACTGAAGCTTTCTTT. Its translation is CASSPEGGSNTEAFF.

The genes are TRBV12-3 or TRBV12-4 and TRBJ2-7, with D perhaps matching TRBD1 or TRBD2 (5 bases each). With 5 bases removed from V and 5 bases from J, the gap between germline ends came to 13 bases. The CDR3 is 13 amino acids. The CDR3 here is CASSVVGVNEQYF. The CDR3 nucleotides read TGTGCCAGCAGTGTGGTGGGGGTAAACGAGCAGTACTTC.

The chain links TRBV28 to TRBJ1-5; D unresolved. The CDR3 runs to 15 residues. CDR1 is MDHEN and CDR2 is SYDVKM in the germline V gene. V was clipped by 4 bases and J by 2 bases, with 12 bases between them. The CDR3 DNA follows: TGTGCCAGCAGTTCCCAATTAGCCGGCAATCAGCCCCAGCATTTT. Its protein is CASSSQLAGNQPQHF.

This chain connects TRBV25-1 to TRBJ1-1; D perhaps matches TRBD1 (6 bases). This CDR3 is 12 amino acids long. In germline, CDR1 is MGHDK, CDR2 SYGVNS. Trimming shortened V by 6 bases and J by 9 bases, and 14 bases separated the two germline ends. Written as DNA, the CDR3 is TGTGCCAGCAGGACTACGGGGGCCCAAGCTTTCTTT. It is translated as CASRTTGAQAFF.

This chain uses TRBV5-1 with TRBJ2-7, with 12 positions matching TRBD1. Germline CDR1 SGHRS, CDR2 YFSETQ. The CDR3 has 14 residues. V was clipped by 4 bases and J by 6 bases; unmatched bases: 5. The CDR3 is CASSVGTGGGEQYF. As DNA, the CDR3 is TGCGCCAGCAGCGTGGGGACAGGGGGCGGCGAGCAGTACTTC.

The rearrangement uses TRBV3-1 (or the pseudogene TRBV3-2) and TRBJ2-2; D unclear. Germline V CDR1 and CDR2: LGHDT, YNNKEL (reference sequence). V was cut by 4 bases and J by 5 bases, with 14 bases left in between. The CDR3 runs to 15 residues. The CDR3 spells CASSLDSFWTGELFF. CDR3 nucleotide sequence: TGTGCCAGCAGCCTCGATTCCTTTTGGACCGGGGAGCTGTTTTTT.

The rearrangement links TRBV7-9 to TRBJ1-4; 7 bases line up with TRBD1. The CDR3 is 15 residues long. V dropped 5 bases and J dropped 5; count of bases not matched to a gene: 8. From germline, CDR1 is SEHNR and CDR2 FQNEAQ (reference sequence). CDR3 bases: TGTGCCAGCAGCCCTACAGGGGAAAGGAATGAAAAACTGTTTTTT. It yields the protein CASSPTGERNEKLFF. Full variable domain (outside the CDR3, taken from reference TRBV7-9 and TRBJ1-4): DTGVSQNPRHKITKRGQNVTFRCDPISEHNRLYWYRQTLGQGPEFLTYFQNEAQLEKSRLLSDRFSAERPKGSFSTLEIQRTEQGDSAMYLCASSPTGERNEKLFFGSGTQLSVL.

This clone has just a few counts. This chain joins TRBV7-9 and TRBJ1-1; tentative D call: TRBD1 (5 bases). Per germline, CDR1 SEHNR and CDR2 FQNEAQ (reference sequence). The CDR3 spans 15 residues. The V gene lost 1 base and the J gene lost 0 bases, with 9 bases spanning the gap. The CDR3 loop is CASSLDGTMNTEAFF. The CDR3 DNA sequence: TGTGCCAGCAGCTTAGACGGGACCATGAACACTGAAGCTTTCTTT.

The chain employs TRBV5-1 and TRBJ1-4; a weak D match, TRBD1 (6 bases). CDR1 SGHRS and CDR2 YFSETQ come from the germline V gene. V lost 0 bases, J lost 2 bases, and 14 bases lay in between. This CDR3 contains 17 residues. The CDR3 here is CASSLVFGGQTNEKLFF. CDR3 DNA sequence: TGCGCCAGCAGCTTGGTTTTCGGGGGGCAGACTAATGAAAAACTGTTTTTT.

This clone was detected ten times or more. This chain connects TRBV27 to TRBJ2-7; weak D call: TRBD2 (6 bases). The germline V gene has CDR1 MNHEY and CDR2 SMNVEV (reference sequence). The CDR3 contains 14 residues. V was shortened by 6 bases and J by 4 bases, with 16 bases between the two germline ends. The CDR3 region is CASRFIGEAYEQYF. CDR3 coding DNA: TGTGCCAGCAGATTCATCGGGGAGGCGTACGAGCAGTACTTC.

The rearrangement uses TRBV2 and TRBJ2-7, with D possibly matching TRBD2 (5 bases). The CDR3 sequence is 12 residues long. Trimming took off 6 bases at V and 6 bases at J, with 12 bases between the two ends. Germline V lookup: CDR1 SNHLY, CDR2 FYNNEI. The CDR3 DNA follows: TGTGCCAGCAGAGCCCGACGGGGCGAGCAGTACTTC. Translated, it gives CASRARRGEQYF.

The V call is TRBV27, the J call TRBJ1-3; D gene ambiguous. From germline, CDR1 is MNHEY and CDR2 SMNVEV (reference sequence). Trimming took 6 bases from V and 0 from J, leaving 6 bases between them. This CDR3 contains 13 residues. DNA for the CDR3: TGTGCCAGCAGAGGAGACTCTGGAAACACCATATATTTT. Encoded protein: CASRGDSGNTIYF.